Below, 24 T cell receptor beta chains from the same sample are listed, as sequenced in a study of cytomegalovirus exposure and HLA in healthy donors. The PCR was carried out with 60 Vbeta primers and 13 Jbeta primers. Measured with immunoSEQ multiplex PCR; TCRdb has only the in-frame clones, and not every one. The repertoire consists of fewer than 200,000 clones, with roughly 80% occurring once and the leading ten covering about 4.3%. Sequenced input: PBMCs. The receptors were sampled from a man aged 25 to 45 in good health and CMV-seronegative.

This clone occurred once. V and J are TRBV27 and TRBJ1-4; 8 bases map to TRBD1. Germline loops: CDR1 MNHEY, CDR2 SMNVEV (reference sequence). V shed 2 bases, J shed 10 bases, and the junction held 6 bases outside the gene matches. This CDR3 contains 14 residues. CDR3 DNA: TGTGCCAGCAGTTTAACGACAGGGGAGGGAAAACTGTTTTTT. Encoded protein: CASSLTTGEGKLFF.

The chain is built from TRBV30 and TRBJ2-1, with TRBD2 matching 8 bases. Per germline, CDR1 GTSNPN and CDR2 SVGIG (reference sequence). The CDR3 covers 14 residues. The V gene end was trimmed by 0 bases and the J gene end by 7 bases; junction bases not matched to a gene: 5. DNA for the CDR3: TGTGCCTGGAGTGTTGGACTAGCTCTTAATGAGCAGTTCTTC. Translation: CAWSVGLALNEQFF.

This chain uses TRBV18 with TRBJ2-5; TRBD2 matches 9 bases. With V trimmed by 3 bases and J by 5 bases, 7 bases remained unmatched. The CDR3 length is 15 residues. The germline gives CDR1 KGHSH, CDR2 LQKENI. The CDR3 DNA follows: TGTGCCAGCTCACCTCTGGGACTAGCCCAGGAGACCCAGTACTTC. As protein: CASSPLGLAQETQYF.

The V gene is TRBV15, the J gene TRBJ1-2, with 7 bases lining up with TRBD1. V lost 0 bases and J lost 5; bases outside the gene matches: 9. The germline V gene has CDR1 LNHNV and CDR2 YYDKDF (reference sequence). The length of the CDR3 is 16 residues. CDR3 sequence: CATSRDLGQVRYGYTF. In DNA form, the CDR3 reads TGTGCCACCAGCAGAGACCTCGGACAGGTACGATATGGCTACACCTTC.

CDR3 sequence reads: CASSPGANEKLFF. The CDR3 nucleotides read TGTGCCAGCAGCCCGGGAGCTAATGAAAAACTGTTTTTT. V is TRBV7-9 and J is TRBJ1-4; D call uncertain. CDR3 size: 13 residues. Germline CDR1 is SEHNR and CDR2 is FQNEAQ (reference sequence). V was trimmed by 5 bases and J by 3 bases, leaving 7 bases between them.

This chain joins TRBV7-8 and TRBJ2-3; 13 nucleotides line up with TRBD2. The CDR3 contains 17 residues. Germline trimming cut 2 bases from V and 6 bases from J; bases unmatched to any gene: 8. Looked up from germline, CDR1 is SGHVS and CDR2 is FQNEAQ. CDR3 nucleotides: TGTGCCAGCAGCTTATTTGTACTAGCGGGGGGGCCGGATACGCAGTATTTT. This gives the protein CASSLFVLAGGPDTQYF.

The J gene is TRBJ2-5, the V gene TRBV27, with 8 positions matching TRBD2. The assigned J gene may be wrong: the sequence end matches TRBJ2-7 better. Germline-derived CDR1 and CDR2 are MNHEY and SMNVEV (reference sequence). This CDR3 is built from 13 residues. The CDR3 DNA follows: TGTGCCAGCAGTTTAACTAGCGGCTACGAGCAGTACTTC. Protein sequence: CASSLTSGYEQYF.

The CDR3 loop is CASSPGGSQETQYF. The CDR3 region has the DNA TGCGCCAGCAGCCCTGGGGGCAGCCAAGAGACCCAGTACTTC. The chain links TRBV5-1 to TRBJ2-5, with D maybe TRBD1 (6 bases). V was pared by 4 bases and J by 1 base, with 11 bases between. Per the germline V gene, CDR1 is SGHRS and CDR2 is YFSETQ. CDR3 length equals 14 residues.

The chain has TRBV6-5 and TRBJ2-5, with 7 bases that match TRBD1. The CDR3 contains 14 residues. Looked up from germline, CDR1 is MNHEY and CDR2 is SVGAGI. Trimming at V came to 6 bases and at J to 6 bases, leaving 10 bases not matched to a gene. CDR3 sequence: CASSQPTGMQTQYF. The CDR3 region has the DNA TGTGCCAGCAGCCAACCGACAGGGATGCAGACCCAGTACTTC.

Concerning this clone itself: The junction differs from germline at one of its ends, possibly a read error. This chain links TRBV19 with TRBJ1-5, with 7 positions matching TRBD1. CDR3 length equals 10 residues. CDR1 is LNHDA and CDR2 is SQIVND in the germline V gene (reference sequence). The CDR3 loop is CASSGQVMDF. Here the CDR3 DNA reads TGTGCCAGTAGCGGACAGGTGATGGATTTT.

This chain connects TRBV30 to TRBJ1-2; 8 bases agree with TRBD1. The V segment lost 4 bases and the J segment 10 bases; nucleotides outside the gene matches: 11. The CDR3 is 13 amino acids. Germline V gene data show CDR1 as GTSNPN and CDR2 as SVGIG (reference sequence). CDR3 in amino acids: CAWTMDRDGVYTF. Written as DNA, the CDR3 is TGTGCCTGGACTATGGACAGGGACGGGGTCTACACCTTC.

The rearrangement joins TRBV7-3 to TRBJ2-3; 7 nucleotides line up with TRBD2. V trimming: 2 bases; J trimming: 0 bases; junction bases outside the gene matches: 8. CDR3 length equals 17 residues. CDR1 is SGHTA, CDR2 FQGTGA, per germline. The CDR3 reads CASSLQSAGLSTDTQYF. In DNA form, the CDR3 reads TGTGCCAGCAGCTTACAATCAGCGGGACTCAGCACAGATACGCAGTATTTT. The entire variable domain, with the rest obtained from reference TRBV7-3 and TRBJ2-3, is as follows: GAGVSQTPSNKVTEKGKYVELRCDPISGHTALYWYRQSLGQGPEFLIYFQGTGAADDSGLPNDRFFAVRPEGSVSTLKIQRTERGDSAVYLCASSLQSAGLSTDTQYFGPGTRLTVL.

This chain connects TRBV29-1 to TRBJ1-5; 7 nucleotides line up with TRBD1. The CDR3 covers 14 residues. The germline V gene has CDR1 SQVTM and CDR2 ANQGSEA. V trimming: 4 bases; J trimming: 7 bases; junction bases outside the gene matches: 10. CDR3: CSVAQGQGEQPQHF. CDR3 sequence (DNA): TGCAGCGTTGCCCAAGGGCAGGGGGAACAGCCCCAGCATTTT.

V usage is TRBV7-3 and J usage is TRBJ1-6; TRBD1 is a possible D gene (5 bases). CDR3 size: 13 residues. With 5 bases removed from V and 12 bases from J, the gap between germline ends came to 14 bases. Germline V gene sequence: CDR1 SGHTA, CDR2 FQGTGA. The DNA of the CDR3 is TGTGCCAGCAGCGCCGACCTCGGGGGACCCCTCCACTTT. Protein sequence: CASSADLGGPLHF.

The V and J genes are TRBV29-1 and TRBJ2-3, with 9 bases aligning to TRBD2. Trimming took 4 bases from V and 0 from J; bases not matched to a gene: 8. The CDR3 runs 16 residues. Germline values: CDR1 SQVTM, CDR2 ANQGSEA. Written as DNA, the CDR3 is TGCAGCGTTGCCGGGACTAGCTCTCTGAGCACAGATACGCAGTATTTT. Amino acid sequence: CSVAGTSSLSTDTQYF.

The sample holds one count of this clone. V and J are TRBV30 and TRBJ1-1; TRBD1 might be the D (5 bases). From germline, CDR1 is GTSNPN and CDR2 SVGIG (reference sequence). The V gene lost 7 bases and the J gene lost 1 base, with 13 bases spanning the gap. CDR3 length: 13 residues. DNA for the CDR3: TGTGCCTTAACCGACAGCCCGAACACTGAAGCTTTCTTT. Translated, it gives CALTDSPNTEAFF.

The chain links TRBV9 to TRBJ2-2; D perhaps matches TRBD2 (7 bases). This CDR3 comprises 17 residues. V was shortened by 0 bases and J by 1 base, with 13 bases between the two germline ends. CDR1 and CDR2 from the germline V gene are SGDLS and YYNGEE. The DNA for the CDR3 is TGTGCCAGCAGCGTAGTGCCGGGGGGCCTGAACACCGGGGAGCTGTTTTTT. It codes for CASSVVPGGLNTGELFF.

The rearrangement links TRBV7-2 to TRBJ2-2; 8 bases map to TRBD1. Germline lookup yields CDR1 SGHTA and CDR2 FQGNSA. This CDR3 has 15 residues. With 5 bases clipped from V and 5 bases from J, the junction kept 7 bases outside the gene matches. The CDR3 loop is CASSTTGGRTGELFF. The CDR3 coding sequence is TGTGCCAGCAGCACAACAGGGGGTCGTACCGGGGAGCTGTTTTTT.

V gene TRBV7-9 combines with J gene TRBJ1-2; D is perhaps TRBD1 (6 bases). The germline V and J ends were trimmed by 5 bases and 7 bases, with 17 bases remaining between them. The CDR3 totals 14 residues. CDR1 SEHNR and CDR2 FQNEAQ come from the germline V gene (reference sequence). The CDR3 sequence is CASSPSLGGLGYTF. Written as DNA, the CDR3 is TGTGCCAGCAGCCCTAGCTTGGGGGGGCTTGGCTACACCTTC.

This clone has a handful of counts. The chain recombines TRBV9 with TRBJ2-5; 9 positions match TRBD1. V lost 3 bases to trimming and J lost 3 bases; unmatched junction nucleotides: 9. CDR3 size: 16 residues. Germline-derived CDR1 and CDR2 are SGDLS and YYNGEE. CDR3 loop: CASSATLTGGEETQYF. The CDR3 DNA reads TGTGCCAGCAGCGCTACCCTTACAGGGGGCGAAGAGACCCAGTACTTC.

This chain uses TRBV11-2 with TRBJ2-7, with D perhaps TRBD1 (6 bases). CDR3 length: 13 residues. Trimming cost V 5 bases and J 3 bases, with 11 bases left between them. CDR1 and CDR2 from the germline V gene are SGHAT and FQNNGV. CDR3 residues: CASSPWTDYEQYF. CDR3 nucleotides: TGTGCCAGCAGCCCATGGACAGACTACGAGCAGTACTTC. The full variable domain, its missing parts supplied by reference TRBV11-2 and TRBJ2-7, is EAGVAQSPRYKIIEKRQSVAFWCNPISGHATLYWYQQILGQGPKLLIQFQNNGVVDDSQLPKDRFSAERLKGVDSTLKIQPAKLEDSAVYLCASSPWTDYEQYFGPGTRLTVT.

The CDR3 coding sequence is TGTGCCTGGAGTGTACCCGGACAGGGGAGGGAGACCCAGTACTTC. Its translation is CAWSVPGQGRETQYF. The rearrangement uses TRBV30 and TRBJ2-5; TRBD1 agrees at 9 bases. The V gene end was trimmed by 0 bases and the J gene end by 5 bases; junction bases not matched to a gene: 7. Germline V gene lookup returns CDR1 GTSNPN and CDR2 SVGIG (reference sequence). The CDR3 consists of 15 residues.

To note about this clone: The sample contains more than one DNA sequence encoding this CDR3. The rearrangement joins TRBV7-9 to TRBJ2-1; D perhaps matches TRBD2 (6 bases). The ends were cut back, 2 bases at V and 4 bases at J, with 9 bases in the middle. Germline CDR1 is SEHNR and CDR2 is FQNEAQ (reference sequence). CDR3 length equals 14 residues. CDR3 protein: CASSLSGRYNEQFF. The CDR3 DNA reads as TGTGCCAGCAGCTTAAGCGGGCGGTACAATGAGCAGTTCTTC.

This clone was observed a handful of times. This chain uses TRBV6-4 with TRBJ1-2, with 7 bases aligning to TRBD1. V lost 0 bases and J lost 4; bases outside the gene matches: 5. The CDR3 runs to 15 residues. Germline CDR1 MRHNA, CDR2 SNTAGT. CDR3 in amino acids: CASSDSGTDLYGYTF. The CDR3 region has the DNA TGTGCCAGCAGTGACTCAGGGACAGATCTCTATGGCTACACCTTC.